The 15 T cell receptor beta chains below were found in one sample sequenced in a study of blood T cell repertoires in COVID-19. The table came from immunoSEQ multiplex PCR; TCRdb's copy has only in-frame clones and leaves some out. Counted here are 35,000 or so clones, roughly 80% occurring once; the ten biggest clones make up 13% to 15%. Sample: peripheral blood. The receptors originated from a woman in her seventies with acute or convalescent COVID-19.

The J gene is TRBJ1-3, the V gene TRBV3-1 (or the pseudogene TRBV3-2), with D possibly TRBD1 on 5 matching bases. The CDR3 loop spans 14 amino acids. The ends were cut back, 1 base at V and 1 base at J, with 5 bases in the middle. Germline V gene sequence: CDR1 LGHDT, CDR2 YNNKEL (reference sequence). CDR3 DNA: TGTGCCAGCAGCCAAGCAGGGTCTGGAAACACCATATATTTT. Protein: CASSQAGSGNTIYF.

This sequence joins TRBV4-2 and TRBJ2-7, with D maybe TRBD1 (6 bases). Germline V gene data show CDR1 as LGHNA and CDR2 as YNFKEQ. V was pared by 0 bases and J by 3 bases, with 12 bases between. This CDR3 has 15 residues. The CDR3 spells CASSQEGHSVYEQYF. The DNA for the CDR3 is TGTGCCAGCAGCCAAGAGGGACATTCCGTCTACGAGCAGTACTTC.

V usage is TRBV7-2 and J usage is TRBJ2-5; 11 positions agree with TRBD1. There are 17 residues in the CDR3. The germline V gene has CDR1 SGHTA and CDR2 FQGNSA. V gave up 5 bases and J gave up 4 bases; unmatched junction bases: 12. The CDR3 DNA is TGTGCCAGCAGCCCCGGACAGGGGGCGAGGTTGGTAGAGACCCAGTACTTC. Protein sequence: CASSPGQGARLVETQYF. The full variable domain, completed using reference TRBV7-2 and TRBJ2-5, is GAGVSQSPSNKVTEKGKDVELRCDPISGHTALYWYRQSLGQGLEFLIYFQGNSAPDKSGLPSDRFSAERTGGSVSTLTIQRTQQEDSAVYLCASSPGQGARLVETQYFGPGTRLLVL.

V and J are TRBV5-1 and TRBJ2-3; perhaps TRBD2 as D (5 bases). CDR1 SGHRS and CDR2 YFSETQ come from the germline V gene. Trimming left V 0 bases short and J 5 bases short, with 7 bases between. This CDR3 is 13 amino acids long. CDR3 in amino acids: CASSLAREDTQYF. The CDR3 nucleotides are TGCGCCAGCAGCTTGGCCCGGGAAGATACGCAGTATTTT. The full variable domain, rest sourced from reference TRBV5-1 and TRBJ2-3, is KAGVTQTPRYLIKTRGQQVTLSCSPISGHRSVSWYQQTPGQGLQFLFEYFSETQRNKGNFPGRFSGRQFSNSRSEMNVSTLELGDSALYLCASSLAREDTQYFGPGTRLTVL.

The CDR3 spells CASSLRGTGNTIYF. DNA for the CDR3: TGTGCCAGCAGTTTAAGGGGAACTGGAAACACCATATATTTT. The chain has TRBV28 and TRBJ1-3, with a tentative D call TRBD1 (5 bases). V gave up 2 bases and J gave up 2 bases, with 7 bases separating them. The CDR3 sequence is 14 residues long. Germline loops: CDR1 MDHEN, CDR2 SYDVKM.

The rearrangement uses TRBV9 and TRBJ2-3; 8 bases are a match to TRBD2. V lost 0 bases, J lost 0 bases, and 6 bases stayed unmatched. Germline CDR1 is SGDLS and CDR2 is YYNGEE. The CDR3 is 17 amino acids. DNA for the CDR3: TGTGCCAGCAGCGTAGTAGGAGCGGGGGTCAGCACAGATACGCAGTATTTT. Its translation: CASSVVGAGVSTDTQYF.

The V and J genes are TRBV19 and TRBJ1-5; TRBD1 is a possible D gene (6 bases). Germline assignment: CDR1 LNHDA and CDR2 SQIVND (reference sequence). The CDR3 extends over 14 amino acids. Trimming removed 5 bases at V and 4 bases at J, with 12 bases between. The CDR3 reads CASSPGQKNQPQHF. The CDR3 coding sequence is TGTGCCAGTAGTCCCGGACAGAAAAATCAGCCCCAGCATTTT.

This chain uses TRBV28 with TRBJ2-6, with D perhaps TRBD1 (6 bases). Trimming removed 3 bases at V and 0 bases at J, with 24 bases between. Germline CDR1 reads MDHEN; CDR2 reads SYDVKM. The CDR3 is made up of 21 amino acids. CDR3 protein: CASSFLILRQVPVSGANVLTF. CDR3 nucleotide sequence: TGTGCCAGCAGTTTTCTAATTCTTCGACAGGTCCCAGTCTCTGGGGCCAACGTCCTGACTTTC.

This clone was counted once. The chain has TRBV28 and TRBJ1-4, with D maybe TRBD1 (5 bases). Germline V CDR1 and CDR2: MDHEN, SYDVKM. The CDR3 is 15 residues long. Trimming shortened V by 10 bases and J by 3 bases, and 18 bases separated the two germline ends. CDR3 sequence (DNA): TGTGCCACCAGGGCAGGGTTAACGGCTAATGAAAAACTGTTTTTT. Its translation is CATRAGLTANEKLFF.

This chain connects TRBV6-1 to TRBJ2-3; D possibly corresponds to TRBD2 (5 bases). Per germline, CDR1 MNHNS and CDR2 SASEGT. V dropped 4 bases and J dropped 5 bases, with 19 bases sitting between them. The CDR3 sequence is 16 residues long. The CDR3 here is CASSAFPRIRGDTQYF. DNA of the CDR3: TGTGCCAGCAGTGCCTTTCCCAGGATTCGGGGAGATACGCAGTATTTT.

The chain is built from TRBV5-1 and TRBJ2-3, with D unresolved. Trimming took off 0 bases at V and 0 bases at J, with 11 bases between the two ends. Germline CDR1 and CDR2: SGHRS and YFSETQ. The CDR3 is 16 residues long. The DNA for the CDR3 is TGCGCCAGCAGCTTGGTCCCAGATCCTAGCACAGATACGCAGTATTTT. Protein product: CASSLVPDPSTDTQYF.

This clone appeared a single time. The J gene is TRBJ2-1, the V gene TRBV6-1; 10 bases are shared with TRBD2. This CDR3 region has 18 residues. The V gene end was trimmed by 2 bases and the J gene end by 8 bases; junction bases not matched to a gene: 15. Germline assignment: CDR1 MNHNS and CDR2 SASEGT. The chain's CDR3 is CASSERQTASGRAHEQFF. In nucleotides, the CDR3 is TGTGCCAGCAGTGAAAGGCAGACAGCGAGCGGGAGGGCCCATGAGCAGTTCTTC.

The J gene is TRBJ2-1, the V gene TRBV28, with D uncertain. The V and J ends lost 7 bases and 9 bases respectively, with 10 bases between them. In germline, CDR1 is MDHEN, CDR2 SYDVKM. The CDR3 is 11 residues long. CDR3 coding DNA: TGTGCCAGCAAAAACTCCCTTGAGCAGTTCTTC. Its translation: CASKNSLEQFF.

The chain joins TRBV24-1 to TRBJ2-1; 7 nucleotides line up with TRBD2. This CDR3 contains 15 residues. From germline, CDR1 is KGHDR and CDR2 SFDVKD. V trimming: 3 bases; J trimming: 1 base; junction bases outside the gene matches: 2. CDR3 nucleotide sequence: TGTGCCACCAGTGATCCTAGCGGTTCCTACAATGAGCAGTTCTTC. This sequence encodes CATSDPSGSYNEQFF.

This clone occurred once. This chain links TRBV6-6 with TRBJ1-4; perhaps TRBD1 as D (5 bases). Germline CDR1 and CDR2: MNHNY and SVGAGI (reference sequence). The CDR3 is 13 amino acids. V was cut by 7 bases and J by 8 bases, with 14 bases left in between. The CDR3 loop reads CASKTGGGEKLFF. CDR3 bases: TGTGCCAGCAAAACCGGGGGAGGGGAAAAACTGTTTTTT.